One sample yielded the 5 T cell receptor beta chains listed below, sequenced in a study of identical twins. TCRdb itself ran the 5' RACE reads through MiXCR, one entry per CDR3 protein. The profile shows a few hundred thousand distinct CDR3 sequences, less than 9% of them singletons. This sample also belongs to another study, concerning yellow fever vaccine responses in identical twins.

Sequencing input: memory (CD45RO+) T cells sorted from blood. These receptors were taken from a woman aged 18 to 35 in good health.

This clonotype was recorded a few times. Here the CDR3 reads CASLPYGGSTEAFF. For the CDR3, the DNA is TGTGCCAGCTTACCCTACGGAGGGAGCACTGAAGCTTTCTTT. The rearrangement links TRBV12-3 or TRBV12-4 to TRBJ1-1; D is unresolved. CDR3 length: 14 amino acids. Trimming removed 8 bases at V and 4 bases at J, with 17 bases between.

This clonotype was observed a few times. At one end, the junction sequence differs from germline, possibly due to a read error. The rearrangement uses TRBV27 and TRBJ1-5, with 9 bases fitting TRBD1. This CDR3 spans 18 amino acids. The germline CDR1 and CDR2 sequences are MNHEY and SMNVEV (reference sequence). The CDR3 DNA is TGTGCCAGCGGTTTAACAGGGGGCAATTCTCGGAGCAATCAGCCCCAGCATTTT. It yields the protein CASGLTGGNSRSNQPQHF.

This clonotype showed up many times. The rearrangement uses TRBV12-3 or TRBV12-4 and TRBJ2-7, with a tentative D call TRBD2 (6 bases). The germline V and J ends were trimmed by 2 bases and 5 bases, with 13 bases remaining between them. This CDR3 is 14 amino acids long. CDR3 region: CASSLNGGFDEQYF. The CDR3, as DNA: TGTGCCAGCAGTTTAAACGGGGGTTTCGACGAGCAGTACTTC.

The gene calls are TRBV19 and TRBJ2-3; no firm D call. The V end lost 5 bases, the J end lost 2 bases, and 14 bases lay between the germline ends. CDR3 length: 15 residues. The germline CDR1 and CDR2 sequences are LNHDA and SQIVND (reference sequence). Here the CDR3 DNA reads TGTGCCAGTAGTTGGTCACTAACACTCACAGATACGCAGTATTTT. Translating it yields CASSWSLTLTDTQYF.

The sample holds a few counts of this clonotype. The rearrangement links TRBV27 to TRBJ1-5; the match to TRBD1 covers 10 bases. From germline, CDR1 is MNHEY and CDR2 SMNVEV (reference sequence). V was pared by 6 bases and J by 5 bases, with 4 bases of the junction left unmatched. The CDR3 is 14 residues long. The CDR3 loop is CASRDRGTHQPQHF. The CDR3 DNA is TGTGCCAGCAGGGACAGGGGGACGCATCAGCCCCAGCATTTT.